This TCR beta chain was captured by sequencing in a study of T cells in Graves' hyperthyroidism and ophthalmopathy (dated by TCRdb to between 2017 and 2020). For context, the study as a whole: Peripheral blood samples were taken at initial diagnosis, before any treatment was given. TCR V-J signatures able to tell the groups apart were searched for in a discovery cohort of 95 or so patients, of whom fewer than 45 had Graves' ophthalmopathy and around 56 had stable Graves' hyperthyroidism. An independent validation cohort of some 18 hyperthyroidism patients and 17 patients who later progressed to ophthalmopathy tested prospective prediction of ophthalmopathy. The roughly 90 discovery patients were divided at random into training and test sets in a 7:3 ratio. In six Graves' hyperthyroidism patients, the study also compared T-cell repertoires from thyroid tissue with T-cell repertoires from blood. After blood sampling, hyperthyroidism patients were treated with methimazole at a starting dose of 30 mg daily, and ophthalmopathy patients were treated with high-dose intravenous methylprednisolone. According to the paper, TCR Vbeta CDR3 sequencing was carried out on some 130 peripheral blood samples, which came from 40 to 45 ophthalmopathy, about 75 hyperthyroidism and 17 progressor patients. The full study reports these points: No statistical method was used to fix the sample size in advance, and group allocation was not hidden from the investigators. In validation, progression to ophthalmopathy was predicted by the model with more than 65% sensitivity and roughly 76% specificity, a median of approximately 7.1 months before onset. Ophthalmopathy was separated from stable hyperthyroidism by a 13 V-J signature model, with approximately 90% sensitivity and just over 81% specificity obtained in cross-validation and 80%/75% obtained in testing. Most expanded thyroid clonotypes (frequency above 0.001) were also found in blood, which suggests that blood repertoires may mirror thyroid immune responses.

This clonotype occurred a few times. Its antigen remains undetermined. No clone much larger than this one lies a single base away; base qualities are absent. A patient counted as having stable Graves' hyperthyroidism if no progression to ophthalmopathy occurred over 18 months of follow-up. Hyperthyroidism patients were aged 18 to 65 years and newly diagnosed, with disease duration of less than 2 months. Exclusion was applied to patients with uncontrolled infections, other autoimmune diseases, pregnancy or lactation. Diagnoses were based on clinical symptoms, serum thyroxine and TRAb, thyroid ultrasound and orbital computed tomography. Ficoll-Paque density gradient centrifugation was used to isolate PBMCs from around 10 ml of fresh peripheral blood. Total RNA was extracted using Trizol reagent, and RNA quality was assessed on an Agilent 2100 Bioanalyzer. The TCR beta CDR3 regions were amplified from RNA transcripts. For the first round of RT-PCR on the TCR CDR3, the HTBI primer set was used together with the Qiagen OneStep RT-PCR kit. A second multiplex PCR round built the libraries, followed by size selection and purification. The libraries were sequenced on an Illumina HiSeq2000 using paired-end 100 bp reads. The study's own analysis went as follows. SOAPnuke was used to process the raw data, with reads discarded if the reads contained adapters or uncalled bases, had a mean Phred below 15, or lacked an exact constant-primer or identifier match. COPE v1.2.5 was used to merge high-quality paired reads, and clonotypes were defined as unique nucleotide sequences. MiTCR v1.1 was used to align the clonotypes against IMGT TRBV, TRBD and TRBJ reference segments. The analysis was restricted to V-J combinations with a frequency above 0.0001, which together covered 99.2% of the repertoires. A TCS score was defined as the ratio of F50 (clonal expansion) to E x V (chaos), with BLOSUM62-based TCRdist applied between CDR3 peptides within each V-J. Welch's t-statistics and random forest reduced roughly 500 V-J features to 10 to 15, which were used in a naive Bayes classifier (R e1071). TCRdb reanalyzed the raw reads on its own, using fastp at Q25 for trimming and MiXCR for clone calling, and kept in-frame beta chains. Every CDR3 protein is listed once, alongside the most common genes and DNA of its rows. TCRdb, not the original authors, processed these V and J calls. The sample table contains approximately 420,000 distinct CDR3 sequences; only one count was recorded for 15% of them. Clones ranked in the top ten supply over 25% of the sample.

The receptor's source is a woman aged 25 to 39 with Graves' hyperthyroidism. The sample taken for sequencing was blood.

The sequence in DNA is TGTGCCAGCGGAACTCTACAGGGAACAGGTGGCTACACCTTC. Translated, this gives CASGTLQGTGGYTF. The chain links TRBV25-1 with TRBJ1-2; the D region possibly corresponds to TRBD1 (6 bases align). CDR1 and CDR2 are read off the germline V gene as MGHDK and SYGVNS. Reading from cysteine to phenylalanine, the CDR3 counts 14 amino acids. Only the CDR3 region is kept as DNA, spanning 42 bases read in frame from base 1. V and J are truncated by 8 bases and 7 bases respectively, leaving an intervening sequence of 20 bases.